Presented here are 6 T cell receptor beta chains from one specimen sequenced in a study of blood T cells in healthy people across ages. A sample-barcoded 5' primer and a J-beta primer mix were used in a second PCR of about 6 to 12 cycles. TCRdb re-called the 5' RACE reads through MiXCR, storing one row per CDR3 protein. Of 750,000 to 950,000 distinct CDR3 sequences listed, under 30% are singletons. A further study also used this sample, focusing on T cells of mothers and their children.

Source material: blood. The receptors come from a boy between 5 and 17 years old in good health.

The J gene is TRBJ1-4, the V gene TRBV28; D call uncertain. The CDR3 is made up of 13 amino acids. Germline V gene lookup returns CDR1 MDHEN and CDR2 SYDVKM. The V and J ends lost 8 bases and 7 bases respectively, with 14 bases between them. In DNA, the CDR3 is TGTGCCAGCTGTTCGAGGAGTTTTGAAAAACTGTTTTTT. It yields the protein CASCSRSFEKLFF.

The chain joins TRBV4-1 to TRBJ2-1, with 14 bases lining up with TRBD2. Germline CDR1 and CDR2: MGHRA and YSYEKL. V gave up 3 bases and J gave up 13 bases; unmatched junction bases: 11. The CDR3 has 16 amino acids. CDR3 DNA sequence: TGCGCCAGCAGCCAGGGACTAGCGGGGGTTCAAGAGACCCAGTTCTTC. It codes for CASSQGLAGVQETQFF.

The J gene is TRBJ1-6, the V gene TRBV15; D gene ambiguous. Germline V gene sequence: CDR1 LNHNV, CDR2 YYDKDF (reference sequence). The CDR3 totals 14 residues. V was trimmed by 5 bases and J by 5 bases, leaving 10 bases between them. The CDR3 region is CATSRQRNNSPLHF. The CDR3 nucleotides read TGTGCCACCAGCCGCCAAAGAAATAATTCACCCCTCCACTTT.

There are a few counts of this clonotype. The rearrangement links TRBV11-1 to TRBJ2-7; TRBD2 agrees at 8 bases. Germline assignment: CDR1 SGHAT and CDR2 FQDESV (reference sequence). The CDR3 length is 15 residues. The J segment lost 1 base and the V segment lost 5 bases, leaving 7 bases of the junction unmatched. DNA for the CDR3: TGTGCCAGCAGCATTAGCGGGGAGCCGTCCTACGAGCAGTACTTC. Protein: CASSISGEPSYEQYF.

The chain is built from TRBV5-1 and TRBJ1-1, with D unclear. Germline CDR1 and CDR2: SGHRS and YFSETQ. Trimming removed 1 base at V and 0 bases at J, with 16 bases between. This CDR3 contains 17 residues. CDR3 coding DNA: TGCGCCAGCAGCTTGCTCTCTAGGGTCCAAATGAACACTGAAGCTTTCTTT. Protein: CASSLLSRVQMNTEAFF.

V and J are TRBV6-1 and TRBJ2-5, with 8 bases that match TRBD1. The CDR3 length is 14 residues. The junction had 6 bases not matched to a gene; V was cut back by 3 bases and J by 6 bases. Germline CDR1 MNHNS, CDR2 SASEGT. CDR3 nucleotides: TGTGCCAGCAGTGATACCCAGGGGGCAAAGACCCAGTACTTC. It encodes CASSDTQGAKTQYF.